This T cell receptor beta chain is from a study of blood T cell repertoires in COVID-19. The CDR3 covers 14 residues. Trimming pared 1 base from V and 5 bases from J, leaving 11 bases between. The germline CDR1 and CDR2 sequences are SEHNR and FQNEAQ (reference sequence). Some clones are missing from TCRdb's copy, which holds only in-frame ones; the method was immunoSEQ multiplex PCR. The repertoire holds tens of thousands of clones, with about nine tenths as singletons. This receptor was taken from a human donor in a cohort sampled during active COVID-19. This chain links TRBV7-9 with TRBJ1-1, with a tentative D call TRBD1 (6 bases). Sequencing was done on a sample of peripheral blood. This chain's CDR3 is CASSLEQGVTEAFF. The CDR3 DNA reads as TGTGCCAGCAGCTTAGAACAGGGTGTGACTGAAGCTTTCTTT.